This T cell receptor beta chain was captured in a study of blood T cell repertoires in COVID-19. Study-wide context: Italy, Spain and the United States were the sources of the convalescent and acute COVID-19 samples. The analysed material was cDNA or gDNA that came from T cells, B-cell-depleted T cells, or PBMCs.

The authors' processing: Counts of nucleated cells, estimated from reference gene primer amplification, were obtained. TCRdb keeps only in-frame clones here, not all; method: immunoSEQ multiplex PCR. That table is the source of V, J and clone size, and D and trimming were worked out from the DNA. The profile shows 250,000 to 300,000 clones, approximately 90% of them singletons. The Seattle site enrolled patients during active infection and followed them longitudinally. The material sequenced was peripheral blood. The source is a woman younger than 45 with COVID-19, enrolled during active disease.

In nucleotides, the CDR3 is TGTGCCAGCACGGGAACGTACGCCTATGGCTACACCTTC. Its translation: CASTGTYAYGYTF. V usage is TRBV6-5 and J usage is TRBJ1-2; D remains ambiguous. Trimming removed 7 bases at V and 4 bases at J, with 13 bases between. The germline CDR1 and CDR2 sequences are MNHEY and SVGAGI. The CDR3 length is 13 residues.